This entry concerns a single T cell receptor beta chain. No antigen is known for it. Sequencing used immunoSEQ multiplex PCR; TCRdb keeps in-frame clones, though not all of them. Of approximately 100,000 clones in the sample, roughly nine tenths are singletons; the top ten hold 1% to 1.5%. The data were taken from a study of T cell responses to AZD1222 COVID-19 vaccine. About the research overall: Second-dose groups at about 4 or about 12 weeks were pooled. Study-wide findings and caveats: Donors in the cohort were predominantly white British and more often female, and clonal diversity was possibly underestimated. Among spike-specific TCRs, nearly half reportedly target unmutated variant regions. Only a handful of AZD1222 recipients were seropositive at baseline.

Germline V CDR1 and CDR2: WSHSY, SAAADI. The CDR3 spans 14 residues. V shed 5 bases and J 4 bases; nucleotides not matched to a gene: 1. This sequence joins TRBV10-2 and TRBJ2-1; TRBD2 matches 11 bases. The starting material was peripheral blood, obtained on day 0 of AZD1222 vaccination. The TCR originated in an adult in good health. The chain's CDR3 is CASSTSGGYNEQFF. The CDR3 nucleotides read TGCGCCAGCAGTACTAGCGGGGGTTACAATGAGCAGTTCTTC.